This entry concerns a single TCR beta chain. Antigen: not known. The data originate from a study of shared clonotypes between healthy human individuals. Study-wide results and caveats: What rarefaction showed was incomplete sorted-subset sequencing despite large depth.

Profiled with immunoSEQ multiplex PCR; TCRdb holds only in-frame clones, not every one. Of around 1.4 million clones listed, around 98.5% were seen once; the top ten hold approximately 0.4%. Germline V gene lookup returns CDR1 ENHRY and CDR2 SYGVKD. This CDR3 region has 14 residues. The V and J ends lost 9 bases and 0 bases respectively, with 13 bases between them. V and J are TRBV10-3 and TRBJ2-3; D not resolved. The source of this sequence is a man aged 25 to 40 in good health. The sample taken for sequencing was naive CD4+ T cells sorted from blood. Subset specified: CD45RA+ positively selected. The CDR3 reads CAIQRRISTDTQYF. Written as DNA, the CDR3 is TGTGCCATTCAAAGAAGGATCAGCACAGATACGCAGTATTTT.